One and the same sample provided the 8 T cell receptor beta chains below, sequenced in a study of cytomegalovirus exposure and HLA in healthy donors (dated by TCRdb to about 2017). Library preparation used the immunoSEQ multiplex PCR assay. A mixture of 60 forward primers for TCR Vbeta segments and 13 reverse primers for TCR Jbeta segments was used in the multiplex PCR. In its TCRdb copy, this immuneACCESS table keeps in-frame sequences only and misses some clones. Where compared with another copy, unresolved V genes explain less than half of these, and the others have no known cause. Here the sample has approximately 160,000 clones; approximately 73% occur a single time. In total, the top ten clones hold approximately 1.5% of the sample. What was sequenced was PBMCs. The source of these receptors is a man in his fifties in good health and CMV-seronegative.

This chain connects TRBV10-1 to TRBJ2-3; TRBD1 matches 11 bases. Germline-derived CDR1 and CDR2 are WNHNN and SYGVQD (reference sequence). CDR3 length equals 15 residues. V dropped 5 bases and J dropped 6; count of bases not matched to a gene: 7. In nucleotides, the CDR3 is TGCGCCAGCAGTCTCAGGACAGGGGGCGCCGATACGCAGTATTTT. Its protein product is CASSLRTGGADTQYF.

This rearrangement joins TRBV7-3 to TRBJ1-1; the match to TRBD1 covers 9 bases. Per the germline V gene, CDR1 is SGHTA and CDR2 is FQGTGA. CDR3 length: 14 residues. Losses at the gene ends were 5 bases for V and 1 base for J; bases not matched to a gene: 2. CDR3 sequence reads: CASSTTGGNTEAFF. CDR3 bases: TGTGCCAGCAGCACGACAGGGGGGAACACTGAAGCTTTCTTT.

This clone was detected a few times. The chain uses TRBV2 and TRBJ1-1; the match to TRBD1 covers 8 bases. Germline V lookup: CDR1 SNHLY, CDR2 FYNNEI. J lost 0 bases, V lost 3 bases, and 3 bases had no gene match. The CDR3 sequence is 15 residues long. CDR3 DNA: TGTGCCAGCAGTGATCAGGGGGCGGTGAACACTGAAGCTTTCTTT. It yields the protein CASSDQGAVNTEAFF.

In nucleotides, the CDR3 is TGTGCCAGCAGCTTGTCGAGGCTTACTGAAGCTTTCTTT. This gives the protein CASSLSRLTEAFF. The chain is built from TRBV5-5 and TRBJ1-1; no definite D call. V shed 1 base and J shed 5 bases, with 9 bases lying between them. Germline CDR1 SGHKS, CDR2 YYEKEE (reference sequence). The CDR3 length is 13 residues.

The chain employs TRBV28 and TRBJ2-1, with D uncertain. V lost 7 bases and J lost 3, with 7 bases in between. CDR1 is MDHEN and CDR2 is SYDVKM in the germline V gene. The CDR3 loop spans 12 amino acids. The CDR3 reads CASNSLYNEQFF. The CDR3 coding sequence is TGTGCCAGCAACAGTCTCTACAATGAGCAGTTCTTC.

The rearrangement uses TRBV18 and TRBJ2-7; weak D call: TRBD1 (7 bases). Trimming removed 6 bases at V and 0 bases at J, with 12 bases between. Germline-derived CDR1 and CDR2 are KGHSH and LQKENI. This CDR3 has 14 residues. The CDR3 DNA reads TGTGCCAGCTCCCTGCAGGGGGGCTCCTACGAGCAGTACTTC. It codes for CASSLQGGSYEQYF.

In DNA form, the CDR3 reads TGTGCCAGCTCACCTGGTGGGACAGGGAATAATGAAAAACTGTTTTTT. It specifies CASSPGGTGNNEKLFF. The V call is TRBV18, the J call TRBJ1-4; TRBD1 aligns across 9 bases. Germline V gives CDR1 KGHSH, CDR2 LQKENI. This CDR3 contains 16 residues. V shed 3 bases, J shed 4 bases, and the junction held 6 bases outside the gene matches. Together with reference TRBV18 and TRBJ1-4, the CDR3 gives the full variable domain: NAGVMQNPRHLVRRRGQEARLRCSPMKGHSHVYWYRQLPEEGLKFMVYLQKENIIDESGMPKERFSAEFPKEGPSILRIQQVVRGDSAAYFCASSPGGTGNNEKLFFGSGTQLSVL.

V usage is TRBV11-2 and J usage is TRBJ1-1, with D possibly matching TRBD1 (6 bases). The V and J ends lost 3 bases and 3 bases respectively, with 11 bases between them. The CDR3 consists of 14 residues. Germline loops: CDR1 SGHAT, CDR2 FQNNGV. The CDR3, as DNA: TGTGCCAGCAGCTTGGGGGCTGGAGACACTGAAGCTTTCTTT. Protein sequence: CASSLGAGDTEAFF.